This TCR beta chain stems from a study of cytomegalovirus exposure and HLA in healthy donors. Study conclusions and caveats: By HLA locus, TCR association rates varied in a later analysis, with DRB1 showing the most and HLA-C the fewest.

This PCR relied on a set of 60 Vbeta primers and 13 Jbeta primers. Profiled with immunoSEQ multiplex PCR; TCRdb holds only in-frame clones, not every one. The sample carries 200,000 to 250,000 clones, around four fifths recorded once. CDR3 length: 15 residues. Looked up from germline, CDR1 is SNHLY and CDR2 is FYNNEI. V dropped 4 bases and J dropped 4; count of bases not matched to a gene: 8. In regard to this clone: Its antigen remains unidentified.

This TCR derives from a woman aged 40-49 years in good health and CMV-seronegative. Sequencing was performed on PBMCs. The chain has TRBV2 and TRBJ1-2; 8 bases are a match to TRBD1. The CDR3 is CASSGTTGVTYGYTF. Here the CDR3 DNA reads TGTGCCAGCAGTGGGACGACAGGGGTGACCTATGGCTACACCTTC.